The rows below give T cell receptor beta chains drawn from one sample of a study of cytomegalovirus exposure and HLA in healthy donors. TCRdb's copy holds only in-frame clones and misses some; the assay was immunoSEQ multiplex PCR. Of about 140,000 clones in the sample, roughly three fifths were seen once. Sequencing was performed on PBMCs. Source of these receptors: a woman between 55 and 75 years old in good health and CMV-seronegative. Each CDR3 is given with its conserved first and last residue. Fields, in order: V gene, CDR3 protein.

TRBV7-2 CASSLSRGSDQPQHF
TRBV19 CASNPIPGGNTGELFF
TRBV13 CASSLGQASNQPQHF
TRBV7-3 CASSLIATPGELFF
TRBV1 CTSSQDRIGSQEKLFF
TRBV28 CASSLAGPNVDTQYF
TRBV7-2 CASSSRDKGGYTF
TRBV19 CASSIGGQFSNQPQHF
TRBV7-2 CASEDSGRRYNEQFF
TRBV19 CASSIRGTSYGYTF
TRBV7-9 CASSSWGGRVLPNEKLFF
TRBV6-6 CASRELQANPYEQYF
TRBV5-6 CASSLGGQIGNTIYF
TRBV5-1 CASSKGGLAEYNEQFF
TRBV6-6 CASSRGQYTDTQYF
TRBV18 CASSPRTGNSPLHF
TRBV2 CASSNTANYGYTF
TRBV10-3 CAISVTSGKANEQFF
TRBV10-2 CASRGTGGKFTEAFF
TRBV27 CASSKGVLTGELFF
TRBV9 CASSVAGGDNEQFF
TRBV2 CASSDPGVNTEAFF
TRBV18 CASSPPAGSNNQPQHF
TRBV27 CASSRAGGTGELFF
TRBV6-6 CASTRAGGTNYGYTF
TRBV4-2 CASSQGGGTSGGYDTQYF
TRBV7-3 CASSYTGYTEAFF
TRBV6-1 CASSPLRGLGEQYF
TRBV2 CASSFPSQGRETQYF
TRBV7-2 CASSLVIGVSVRGTQYF
TRBV6-5 CASRRGGSHNEQFF
TRBV18 CASSLGQGYQPQHF
TRBV19 CASSYRTYNEQFF
TRBV9 CASTRGGPSYEQYF
TRBV9 CASSVDGTGKSYEQYF
TRBV19 CASSIQGVGTDGYTF
TRBV4-1 CASSQGQGRSTNEKLFF
TRBV5-1 CASSSRAGGHDEQFF
TRBV5-4 CASSPDRGQGETQYF
TRBV7-2 CASSPWTGQETQYF
TRBV28 CASSFRRDRTDTQYF
TRBV7-8 CASSLKTSGSDTGELFF
TRBV19 CASSTIGGSNQPQHF
TRBV23-1 CASSQRLAGIRSYNEQFF
TRBV13 CASTQWNTGELFF
TRBV18 CASSPMTGEETQYF
TRBV7-9 CASSLAGTAYNEQFF
TRBV19 CASSIDRGETQYF
TRBV18 CASSPGRGGTEAFF